Below are 7 T cell receptor beta chains sequenced from a single sample in a study of blood T cell repertoires in COVID-19. TCRdb keeps only in-frame clones here, not all; method: immunoSEQ multiplex PCR. The sample lists 13,000 to 15,000 clones, about 90% occurring once. The sample was peripheral blood. The receptors here all came from a human donor in a cohort sampled during active COVID-19.

This clone was counted only a few times. The rearrangement joins TRBV9 to TRBJ1-4; perhaps TRBD1 as D (6 bases). This CDR3 is 14 amino acids long. Germline V gene data show CDR1 as SGDLS and CDR2 as YYNGEE. Trimming took 3 bases from V and 4 from J, leaving 10 bases between them. This CDR3 is CASSGQVHNEKLFF. The CDR3 coding sequence is TGTGCCAGCAGCGGACAGGTTCATAATGAAAAACTGTTTTTT. The complete variable domain, with remaining parts taken from reference TRBV9 and TRBJ1-4, reads DSGVTQTPKHLITATGQRVTLRCSPRSGDLSVYWYQQSLDQGLQFLIQYYNGEERAKGNILERFSAQQFPDLHSELNLSSLELGDSALYFCASSGQVHNEKLFFGSGTQLSVL.

The chain uses TRBV5-4 and TRBJ2-5; TRBD2 is a possible D gene (5 bases). Germline V gives CDR1 SGHNT, CDR2 YYREEE (reference sequence). The V and J ends lost 0 bases and 5 bases respectively, with 14 bases between them. CDR3 size: 15 residues. The CDR3 DNA sequence: TGTGCCAGCAGCTTGGACACCACTAGTACCGAGACCCAGTACTTC. This translates into CASSLDTTSTETQYF.

V and J are TRBV6-5 and TRBJ2-7, with D hard to call. The CDR3 extends over 14 amino acids. The germline V gene has CDR1 MNHEY and CDR2 SVGAGI. V was shortened by 7 bases and J by 2 bases, with 15 bases between the two germline ends. This chain's CDR3 is CASNTPGSTYEQYF. CDR3 in DNA: TGTGCCAGCAATACCCCAGGCTCTACCTACGAGCAGTACTTC.

The chain employs TRBV7-2 and TRBJ1-2; D possibly corresponds to TRBD1 (6 bases). CDR1 and CDR2 from the germline V gene are SGHTA and FQGNSA. CDR3 length: 13 residues. V lost 2 bases and J 3 bases, leaving 7 bases between the germline ends. CDR3 in amino acids: CASSLTGHYGYTF. CDR3 sequence (DNA): TGTGCCAGCAGCTTAACAGGGCACTATGGCTACACCTTC.

The chain has TRBV19 and TRBJ1-2; D is unresolved. The V end was cut by 4 bases, the J end by 4 bases, with 16 bases between. CDR3 length: 15 amino acids. Germline CDR1 and CDR2: LNHDA and SQIVND (reference sequence). The CDR3 spells CASSTLIMPGYGYTF. CDR3 DNA: TGTGCCAGTAGTACCCTAATAATGCCCGGCTATGGCTACACCTTC.

The gene calls are TRBV5-4 and TRBJ2-5; 7 bases agree with TRBD1. This CDR3 spans 13 amino acids. From germline, CDR1 is SGHNT and CDR2 YYREEE (reference sequence). J was trimmed by 1 base and V by 5 bases; bases with no gene match: 2. CDR3 amino acids: CASRDRSQETQYF. The CDR3, as DNA: TGTGCCAGCAGGGACAGGTCCCAAGAGACCCAGTACTTC.

The rearrangement links TRBV5-4 to TRBJ2-2; TRBD1 matches 11 bases. Germline lookup yields CDR1 SGHNT and CDR2 YYREEE (reference sequence). V lost 5 bases to trimming and J lost 1 base; unmatched junction nucleotides: 7. This CDR3 is 17 amino acids long. Here the CDR3 DNA reads TGTGCCAGCAGTTGGCCGGGACAGGGGGAGAACACCGGGGAGCTGTTTTTT. Its protein product is CASSWPGQGENTGELFF.